This TCR beta chain was obtained from a study of T cells in narcolepsy. Method: immunoSEQ multiplex PCR; TCRdb's copy keeps in-frame clones and lacks some. This table holds approximately 22,000 clones, around two thirds found once. The sample was memory (CD45RA-) CD4+ T cells from blood. The receptor's source is a human donor in good health.

CDR3 sequence reads: CASSLMADTQYF. DNA for the CDR3: TGTGCCAGCAGCTTGATGGCAGATACGCAGTATTTT. This chain connects TRBV7-6 to TRBJ2-3; D unresolved. Germline CDR1 reads SGHVS; CDR2 reads FNYEAQ. The CDR3 is made up of 12 amino acids. The V end was cut by 3 bases, the J end by 4 bases, with 5 bases between.